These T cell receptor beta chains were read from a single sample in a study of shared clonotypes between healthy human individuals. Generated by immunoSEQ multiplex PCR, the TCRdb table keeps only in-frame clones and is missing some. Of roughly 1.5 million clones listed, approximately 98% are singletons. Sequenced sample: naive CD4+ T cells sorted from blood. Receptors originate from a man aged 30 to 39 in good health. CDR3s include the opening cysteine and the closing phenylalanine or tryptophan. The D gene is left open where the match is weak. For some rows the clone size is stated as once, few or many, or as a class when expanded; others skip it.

CDR3aa: CASSLDYFTDTQYF
CDR3nt: TGTGCCAGCAGCTTAGATTACTTCACAGATACGCAGTATTTT
v_gene: TRBV11-2
abundance: NA
j_gene: TRBJ2-3
d_gene: NA

CDR3aa: CASSQAGGRAYEQYF
CDR3nt: TGTGCCAGCAGCCAAGCTGGGGGTAGGGCCTACGAGCAGTACTTC
v_gene: TRBV4-2
abundance: NA
j_gene: TRBJ2-7
d_gene: NA

CDR3aa: CASSSGTGVTEAFF
CDR3nt: TGCGCCAGCAGCTCCGGGACAGGGGTCACTGAAGCTTTCTTT
v_gene: TRBV5-1
abundance: NA
j_gene: TRBJ1-1
d_gene: TRBD1

CDR3aa: CASSVRQGSYGYTF
CDR3nt: TGTGCCAGCAGCGTCCGACAGGGGAGCTATGGCTACACCTTC
v_gene: TRBV9
abundance: NA
j_gene: TRBJ1-2
d_gene: TRBD1

CDR3aa: CASSPPSTLADTQYF
CDR3nt: TGTGCCAGCTCACCCCCGAGCACCTTGGCAGATACGCAGTATTTT
v_gene: TRBV18
abundance: NA
j_gene: TRBJ2-3
d_gene: NA

CDR3aa: CASSLVPDTQYF
CDR3nt: TGTGCCAGCAGCCTAGTACCAGATACGCAGTATTTT
v_gene: TRBV11-2
abundance: NA
j_gene: TRBJ2-3
d_gene: NA

CDR3aa: CASSSTGGGETQYF
CDR3nt: TGTGCCAGTAGTTCAACAGGGGGAGGCGAGACCCAGTACTTC
v_gene: TRBV19
abundance: NA
j_gene: TRBJ2-5
d_gene: TRBD1

CDR3aa: CASSVGLGLDGYTF
CDR3nt: TGTGCCAGCAGCGTAGGTCTCGGGTTAGATGGCTACACCTTC
v_gene: TRBV9
abundance: NA
j_gene: TRBJ1-2
d_gene: NA

CDR3aa: CASSYPGAGANVLTF
CDR3nt: TGTGCCAGCAGTTACCCAGGCGCTGGGGCCAACGTCCTGACTTTC
v_gene: TRBV6-5
abundance: once
j_gene: TRBJ2-6
d_gene: NA

CDR3aa: CASSRTDTYEQYF
CDR3nt: TGTGCCAGCAGTAGGACAGATACCTACGAGCAGTACTTC
v_gene: TRBV2
abundance: NA
j_gene: TRBJ2-7
d_gene: NA

CDR3aa: CASSAPRQWNTEAFF
CDR3nt: TGTGCCAGCAGTGCTCCCAGACAGTGGAACACTGAAGCTTTCTTT
v_gene: TRBV2
abundance: NA
j_gene: TRBJ1-1
d_gene: NA

CDR3aa: CASKKQGASREQYF
CDR3nt: TGTGCCAGCAAAAAACAGGGGGCATCCCGCGAGCAGTACTTC
v_gene: TRBV28
abundance: NA
j_gene: TRBJ2-7
d_gene: TRBD1

CDR3aa: CASSPRTVAIRARTDTQYF
CDR3nt: TGTGCCAGCAGTCCCCGGACAGTCGCGATCAGGGCCCGCACAGATACGCAGTATTTT
v_gene: TRBV27
abundance: NA
j_gene: TRBJ2-3
d_gene: NA

CDR3aa: CASSERQGYEQYF
CDR3nt: TGTGCCAGCAGTGAACGGCAGGGTTACGAGCAGTACTTC
v_gene: TRBV6-1
abundance: NA
j_gene: TRBJ2-7
d_gene: NA

CDR3aa: CASSLVLVGYGYEQYF
CDR3nt: TGTGCCAGCAGCTTAGTCTTGGTAGGGTATGGCTACGAGCAGTACTTC
v_gene: TRBV7-8
abundance: NA
j_gene: TRBJ2-7
d_gene: NA

CDR3aa: CASSPPGGWNEQFF
CDR3nt: TGTGCCAGCAGCCCGCCAGGGGGGTGGAATGAGCAGTTCTTC
v_gene: TRBV5-4
abundance: NA
j_gene: TRBJ2-1
d_gene: NA

CDR3aa: CASSFTGVNTEAFF
CDR3nt: TGTGCCAGCAGTTTCACAGGGGTGAACACTGAAGCTTTCTTT
v_gene: TRBV6-5
abundance: NA
j_gene: TRBJ1-1
d_gene: TRBD1